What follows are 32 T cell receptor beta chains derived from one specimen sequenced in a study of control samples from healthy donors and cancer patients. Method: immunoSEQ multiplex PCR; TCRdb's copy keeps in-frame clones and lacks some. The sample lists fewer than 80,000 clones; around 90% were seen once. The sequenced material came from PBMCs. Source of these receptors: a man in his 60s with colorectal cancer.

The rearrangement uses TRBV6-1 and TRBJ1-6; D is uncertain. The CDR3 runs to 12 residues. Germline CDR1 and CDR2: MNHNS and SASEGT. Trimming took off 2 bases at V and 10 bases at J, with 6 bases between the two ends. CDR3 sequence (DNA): TGTGCCAGCAGTGAAACAATCTCACCCCTCCACTTT. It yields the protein CASSETISPLHF.

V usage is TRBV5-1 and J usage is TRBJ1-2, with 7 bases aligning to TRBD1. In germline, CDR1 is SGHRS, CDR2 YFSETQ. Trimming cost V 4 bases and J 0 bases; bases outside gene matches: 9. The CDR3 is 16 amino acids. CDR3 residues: CASSPGGTVANYGYTF. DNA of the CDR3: TGCGCCAGCAGCCCGGGAGGGACAGTTGCTAACTATGGCTACACCTTC.

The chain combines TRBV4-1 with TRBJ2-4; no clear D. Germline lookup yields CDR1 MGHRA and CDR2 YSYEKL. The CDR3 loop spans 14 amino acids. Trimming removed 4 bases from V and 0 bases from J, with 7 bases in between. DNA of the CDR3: TGCGCCAGCAGCCTACCTCTAGCCAAAAACATTCAGTACTTC. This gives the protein CASSLPLAKNIQYF.

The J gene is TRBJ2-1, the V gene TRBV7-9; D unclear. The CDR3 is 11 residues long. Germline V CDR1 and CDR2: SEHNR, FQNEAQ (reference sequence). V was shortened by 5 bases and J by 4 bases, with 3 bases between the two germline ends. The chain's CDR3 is CASSPYNEQFF. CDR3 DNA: TGTGCCAGCAGCCCATACAATGAGCAGTTCTTC.

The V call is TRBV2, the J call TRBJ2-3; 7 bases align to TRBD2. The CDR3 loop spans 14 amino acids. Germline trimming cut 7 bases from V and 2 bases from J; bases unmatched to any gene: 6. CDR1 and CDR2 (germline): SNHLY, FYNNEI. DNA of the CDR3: TGTGCCAGCACCACGCGGGGGTACACAGATACGCAGTATTTT. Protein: CASTTRGYTDTQYF. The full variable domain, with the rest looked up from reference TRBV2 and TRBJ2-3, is EPEVTQTPSHQVTQMGQEVILRCVPISNHLYFYWYRQILGQKVEFLVSFYNNEISEKSEIFDDQFSVERPDGSNFTLKIRSTKLEDSAMYFCASTTRGYTDTQYFGPGTRLTVL.

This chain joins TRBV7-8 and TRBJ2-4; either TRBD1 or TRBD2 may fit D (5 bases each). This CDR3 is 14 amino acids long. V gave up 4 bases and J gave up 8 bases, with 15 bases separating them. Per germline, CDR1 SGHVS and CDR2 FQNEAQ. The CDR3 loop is CASSSPGRGYIQYF. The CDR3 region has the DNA TGTGCCAGCAGCTCACCGGGACGTGGATACATTCAGTACTTC.

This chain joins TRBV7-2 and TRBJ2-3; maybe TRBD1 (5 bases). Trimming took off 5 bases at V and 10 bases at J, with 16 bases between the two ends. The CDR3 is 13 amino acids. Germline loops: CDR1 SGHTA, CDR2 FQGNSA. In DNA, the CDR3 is TGTGCCAGCAGCCTTCTCAGGGATCCTCCGCAGTATTTT. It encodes CASSLLRDPPQYF.

The CDR3 spells CASSLDDVSRGELFF. The CDR3 DNA is TGCGCCAGCAGCTTGGATGACGTATCAAGGGGGGAGCTGTTTTTT. The rearrangement joins TRBV5-1 to TRBJ2-2, with D unresolved. The CDR3 loop spans 15 amino acids. The V gene lost 0 bases and the J gene lost 8 bases, with 14 bases spanning the gap. The V gene's germline CDR1 is SGHRS and CDR2 YFSETQ.

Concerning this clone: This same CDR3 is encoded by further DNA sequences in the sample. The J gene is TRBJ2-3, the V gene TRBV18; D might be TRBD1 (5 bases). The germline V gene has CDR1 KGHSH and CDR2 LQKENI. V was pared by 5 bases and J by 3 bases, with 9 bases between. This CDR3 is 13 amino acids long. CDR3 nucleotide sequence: TGTGCCAGCTCAGGGGCAGGGACAGATACGCAGTATTTT. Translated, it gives CASSGAGTDTQYF. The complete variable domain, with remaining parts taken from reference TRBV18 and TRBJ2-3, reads NAGVMQNPRHLVRRRGQEARLRCSPMKGHSHVYWYRQLPEEGLKFMVYLQKENIIDESGMPKERFSAEFPKEGPSILRIQQVVRGDSAAYFCASSGAGTDTQYFGPGTRLTVL.

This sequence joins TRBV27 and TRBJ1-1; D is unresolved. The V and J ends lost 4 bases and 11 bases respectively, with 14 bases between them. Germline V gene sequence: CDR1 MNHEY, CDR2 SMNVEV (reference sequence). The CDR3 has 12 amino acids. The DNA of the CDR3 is TGTGCCAGCAGTTCGCCCGGGCTGAGGGCTTTCTTT. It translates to CASSSPGLRAFF.

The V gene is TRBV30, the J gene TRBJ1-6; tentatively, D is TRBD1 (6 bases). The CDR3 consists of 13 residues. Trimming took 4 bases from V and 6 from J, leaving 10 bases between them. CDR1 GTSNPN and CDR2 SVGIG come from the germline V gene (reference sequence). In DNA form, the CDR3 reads TGTGCCTGGAACGGACAGCTTAATTCACCCCTCCACTTT. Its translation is CAWNGQLNSPLHF.

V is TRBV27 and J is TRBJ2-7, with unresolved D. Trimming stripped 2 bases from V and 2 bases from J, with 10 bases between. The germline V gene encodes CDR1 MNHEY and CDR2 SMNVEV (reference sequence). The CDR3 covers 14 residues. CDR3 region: CASSLNGGPYEQYF. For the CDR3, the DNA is TGTGCCAGCAGTTTAAACGGTGGGCCCTACGAGCAGTACTTC.

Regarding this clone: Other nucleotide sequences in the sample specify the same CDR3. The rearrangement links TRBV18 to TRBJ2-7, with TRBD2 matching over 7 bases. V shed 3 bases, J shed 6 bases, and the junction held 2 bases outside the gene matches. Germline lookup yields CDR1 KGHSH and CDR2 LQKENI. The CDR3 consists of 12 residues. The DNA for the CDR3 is TGTGCCAGCTCACCGGGCGGGGGCGAGCAGTACTTC. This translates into CASSPGGGEQYF.

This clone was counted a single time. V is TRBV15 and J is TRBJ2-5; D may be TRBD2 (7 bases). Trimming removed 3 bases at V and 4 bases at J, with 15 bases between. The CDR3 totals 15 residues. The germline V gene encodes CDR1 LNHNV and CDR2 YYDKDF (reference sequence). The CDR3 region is CATSRGGQGRETQYF. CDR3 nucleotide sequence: TGTGCCACCAGCAGGGGGGGGCAGGGACGAGAGACCCAGTACTTC.

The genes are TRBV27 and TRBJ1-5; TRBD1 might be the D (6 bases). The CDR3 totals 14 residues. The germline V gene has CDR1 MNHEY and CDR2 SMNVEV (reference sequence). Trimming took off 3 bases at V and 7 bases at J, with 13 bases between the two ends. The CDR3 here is CASSFLRGGQPQHF. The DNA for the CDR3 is TGTGCCAGCAGTTTCCTGAGGGGGGGACAGCCCCAGCATTTT.

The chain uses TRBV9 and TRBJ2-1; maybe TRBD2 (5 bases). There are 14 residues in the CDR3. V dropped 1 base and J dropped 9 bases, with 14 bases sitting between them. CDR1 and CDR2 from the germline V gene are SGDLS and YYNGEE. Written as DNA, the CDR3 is TGTGCCAGCAGCGTAAGCCTTGGCGGAGGTGAGCAGTTCTTC. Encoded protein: CASSVSLGGGEQFF.

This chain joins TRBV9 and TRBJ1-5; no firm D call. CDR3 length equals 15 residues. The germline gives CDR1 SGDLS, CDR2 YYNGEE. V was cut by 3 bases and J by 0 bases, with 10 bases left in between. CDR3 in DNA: TGTGCCAGCAGCGCCTCAAGCTATAGCAATCAGCCCCAGCATTTT. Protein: CASSASSYSNQPQHF.

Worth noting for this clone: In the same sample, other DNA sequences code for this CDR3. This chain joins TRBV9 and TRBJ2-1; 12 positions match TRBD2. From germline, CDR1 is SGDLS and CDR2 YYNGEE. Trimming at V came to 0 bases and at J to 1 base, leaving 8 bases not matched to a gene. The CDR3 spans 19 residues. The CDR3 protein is CASSVEGLAGGRSYNEQFF. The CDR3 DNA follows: TGTGCCAGCAGCGTAGAGGGGCTAGCGGGGGGGCGGTCCTACAATGAGCAGTTCTTC.

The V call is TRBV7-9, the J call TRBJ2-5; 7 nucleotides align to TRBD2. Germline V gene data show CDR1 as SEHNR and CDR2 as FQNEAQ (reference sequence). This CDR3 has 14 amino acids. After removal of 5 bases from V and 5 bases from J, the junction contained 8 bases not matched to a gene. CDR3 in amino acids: CASSPFREGETQYF. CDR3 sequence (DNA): TGTGCCAGCAGCCCTTTCAGGGAGGGCGAGACCCAGTACTTC.

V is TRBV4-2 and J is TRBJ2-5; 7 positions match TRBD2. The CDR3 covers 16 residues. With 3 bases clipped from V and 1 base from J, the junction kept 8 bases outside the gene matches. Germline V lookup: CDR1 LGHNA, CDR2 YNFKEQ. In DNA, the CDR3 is TGTGCCAGCAGCCACGTGGAGCGGGGCTTCCAAGAGACCCAGTACTTC. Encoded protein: CASSHVERGFQETQYF.

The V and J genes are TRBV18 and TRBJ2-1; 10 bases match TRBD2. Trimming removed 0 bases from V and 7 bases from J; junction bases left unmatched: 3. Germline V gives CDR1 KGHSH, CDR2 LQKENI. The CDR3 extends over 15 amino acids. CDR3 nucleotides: TGTGCCAGCTCACCACCTAGCGGGGGGCGGAATGAGCAGTTCTTC. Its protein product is CASSPPSGGRNEQFF.

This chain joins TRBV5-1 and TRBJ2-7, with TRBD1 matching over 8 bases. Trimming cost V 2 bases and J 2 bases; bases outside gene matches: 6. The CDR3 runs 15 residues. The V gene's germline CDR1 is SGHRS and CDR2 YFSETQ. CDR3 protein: CASSFGGQGTYEQYF. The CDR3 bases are TGCGCCAGCAGCTTCGGTGGACAGGGTACCTACGAGCAGTACTTC. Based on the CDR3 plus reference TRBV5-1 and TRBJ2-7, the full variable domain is KAGVTQTPRYLIKTRGQQVTLSCSPISGHRSVSWYQQTPGQGLQFLFEYFSETQRNKGNFPGRFSGRQFSNSRSEMNVSTLELGDSALYLCASSFGGQGTYEQYFGPGTRLTVT.

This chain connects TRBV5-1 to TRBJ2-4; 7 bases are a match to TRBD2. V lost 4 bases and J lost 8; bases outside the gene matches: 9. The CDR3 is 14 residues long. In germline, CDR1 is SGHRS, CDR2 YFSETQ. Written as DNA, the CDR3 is TGCGCCAGCAGCGTAGGATCAGGGAGGGACATTCAGTACTTC. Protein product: CASSVGSGRDIQYF.

CDR3 sequence: CASSKRSRTGTYLSSYEQYF. The CDR3 DNA is TGTGCCAGCAGCAAACGGTCTAGGACAGGGACCTATTTGAGCTCCTACGAGCAGTACTTC. The genes are TRBV21-1 and TRBJ2-7; the D call TRBD1 from the table was never checked on the DNA. TRBV21-1 is a recognized pseudogene. The CDR3 covers 20 residues.

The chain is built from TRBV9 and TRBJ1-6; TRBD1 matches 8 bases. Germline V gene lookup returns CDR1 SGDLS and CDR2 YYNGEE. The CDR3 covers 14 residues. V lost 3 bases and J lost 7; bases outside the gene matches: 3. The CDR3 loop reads CASSGQGANSPLHF. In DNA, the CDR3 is TGTGCCAGCAGCGGTCAGGGGGCGAATTCACCCCTCCACTTT.

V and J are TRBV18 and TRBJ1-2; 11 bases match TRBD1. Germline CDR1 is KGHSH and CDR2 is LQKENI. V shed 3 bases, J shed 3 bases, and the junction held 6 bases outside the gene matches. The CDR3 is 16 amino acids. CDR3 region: CASSPSDRGLDYGYTF. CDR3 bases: TGTGCCAGCTCACCGTCGGACAGGGGGCTTGACTATGGCTACACCTTC.

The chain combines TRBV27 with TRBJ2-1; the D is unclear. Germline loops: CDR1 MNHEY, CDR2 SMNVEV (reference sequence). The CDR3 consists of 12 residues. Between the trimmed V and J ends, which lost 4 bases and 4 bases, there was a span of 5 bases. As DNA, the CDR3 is TGTGCCAGCAGTTCCCTATACAATGAGCAGTTCTTC. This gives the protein CASSSLYNEQFF.

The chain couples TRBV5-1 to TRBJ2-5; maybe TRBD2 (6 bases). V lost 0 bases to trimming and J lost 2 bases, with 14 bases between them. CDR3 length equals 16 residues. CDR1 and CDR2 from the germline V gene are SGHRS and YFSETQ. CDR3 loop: CASSLGGTGSQETQYF. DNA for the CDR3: TGCGCCAGCAGCTTGGGGGGGACTGGTTCACAAGAGACCCAGTACTTC.

The CDR3 sequence is CASRGGGYYNEQFF. Here the CDR3 DNA reads TGTGCCAGTCGTGGAGGGGGCTACTACAATGAGCAGTTCTTC. The chain recombines TRBV19 with TRBJ2-1, with a weak D call TRBD1 (7 bases). V was clipped by 8 bases and J by 3 bases, with 14 bases between them. CDR1 and CDR2 from the germline V gene are LNHDA and SQIVND (reference sequence). The CDR3 loop spans 14 amino acids.

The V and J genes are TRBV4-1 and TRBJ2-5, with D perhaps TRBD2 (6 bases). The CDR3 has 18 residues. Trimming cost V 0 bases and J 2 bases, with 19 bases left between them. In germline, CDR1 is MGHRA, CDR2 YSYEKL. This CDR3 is CASSQERTWGDPQETQYF. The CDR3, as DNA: TGCGCCAGCAGCCAAGAGAGGACTTGGGGGGACCCACAAGAGACCCAGTACTTC.

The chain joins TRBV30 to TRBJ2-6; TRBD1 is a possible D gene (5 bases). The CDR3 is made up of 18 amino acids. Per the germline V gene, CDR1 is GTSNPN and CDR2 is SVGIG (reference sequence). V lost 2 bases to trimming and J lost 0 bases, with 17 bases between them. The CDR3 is CAWSRSRAPSSGANVLTF. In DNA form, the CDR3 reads TGTGCCTGGAGTCGCAGCAGGGCCCCCAGCTCTGGGGCCAACGTCCTGACTTTC. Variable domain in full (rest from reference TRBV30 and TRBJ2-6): SQTIHQWPATLVQPVGSPLSLECTVEGTSNPNLYWYRQAAGRGLQLLFYSVGIGQISSEVPQNLSASRPQDRQFILSSKKLLLSDSGFYLCAWSRSRAPSSGANVLTFGAGSRLTVL.

CDR3 sequence reads: CASSTMDTQYF. In DNA form, the CDR3 reads TGTGCCAGCTCAACCATGGATACGCAGTATTTT. V usage is TRBV18 and J usage is TRBJ2-3; D ambiguous. Trimming removed 5 bases at V and 6 bases at J, with 6 bases between. The CDR3 is 11 residues long. Per the germline V gene, CDR1 is KGHSH and CDR2 is LQKENI.